The 29 T cell receptor beta chains reported below all come from one sample, sequenced in a study of Graves' ophthalmopathy and Graves' hyperthyroidism. Amplified material comprised TCR beta CDR3 regions derived from RNA transcripts. First-round RT-PCR relied on HTBI primers, and a second-round multiplex PCR came next. TCRdb re-analysed the multiplex PCR reads in MiXCR, keeping a single row per CDR3 protein. The sample has 150,000 or so distinct CDR3 sequences; more than 30% are singletons. The specimen sequenced was peripheral blood. These receptors all come from a woman aged 40 to 50 with Graves' ophthalmopathy.

This clonotype was seen ten or more times. In nucleotides, the CDR3 is TGTGCCAGCAGTTTAGATCAGGGTAGCACTGAAGCTTTCTTT. This codes for CASSLDQGSTEAFF. V and J are TRBV12-3 or TRBV12-4 and TRBJ1-1; D is perhaps TRBD1 (5 bases). CDR3 length equals 14 residues. Deletions cut 1 base from V and 4 bases from J, with 10 bases between.

The chain employs TRBV6-1 and TRBJ2-5; a weak D match, TRBD1 (5 bases). The CDR3 contains 16 residues. CDR1 MNHNS and CDR2 SASEGT come from the germline V gene. Between the trimmed V and J ends, which lost 5 bases and 7 bases, there was a span of 23 bases. The CDR3 spells CASSLSRANVGRTQYF. As DNA, the CDR3 is TGTGCCAGCAGTCTCTCCCGGGCTAACGTGGGGCGGACCCAGTACTTC.

At least ten counts were recorded for this clonotype. CDR3 nucleotides: TGTGCCAGCAGCCGGAGGGGGGGGCGTACTGAAGCTTTCTTT. Its protein product is CASSRRGGRTEAFF. The chain employs TRBV11-2 and TRBJ1-1; D possibly corresponds to TRBD1 (6 bases). This CDR3 comprises 14 residues. From germline, CDR1 is SGHAT and CDR2 FQNNGV. Trimming pared 5 bases from V and 5 bases from J, leaving 15 bases between.

This clonotype was detected many times. This chain connects TRBV28 to TRBJ2-7; maybe TRBD2 (5 bases). The germline gives CDR1 MDHEN, CDR2 SYDVKM. V lost 1 base and J 5 bases, leaving 12 bases between the germline ends. The CDR3 is 14 residues long. CDR3 protein: CASSLSTSRHEQYF. CDR3 nucleotide sequence: TGTGCCAGCAGTTTATCTACTAGTCGGCACGAGCAGTACTTC. Full variable domain (rest looked up from reference TRBV28 and TRBJ2-7): DVKVTQSSRYLVKRTGEKVFLECVQDMDHENMFWYRQDPGLGLRLIYFSYDVKMKEKGDIPEGYSVSREKKERFSLILESASTNQTSMYLCASSLSTSRHEQYFGPGTRLTVT.

This rearrangement joins TRBV12-3 or TRBV12-4 to TRBJ2-7, with 7 bases aligning to TRBD1. Trimming took 8 bases from V and 3 from J; bases not matched to a gene: 7. The CDR3 loop spans 13 amino acids. The CDR3 protein is CASGRDSDYEQYF. The CDR3 DNA sequence: TGTGCCAGCGGACGGGACAGTGACTACGAGCAGTACTTC.

This chain links TRBV11-3 with TRBJ1-2; 8 bases fit TRBD1. Per germline, CDR1 SGHNT and CDR2 YENEEA. CDR3 size: 13 residues. The V and J ends lost 6 bases and 8 bases, in that order; junction bases with no gene match: 8. CDR3 nucleotide sequence: TGTGCCAGCAGTCCGACAGGGGTCGGCGGCTACACCTTC. Encoded protein: CASSPTGVGGYTF. The full variable domain, rest sourced from reference TRBV11-3 and TRBJ1-2, is EAGVVQSPRYKIIEKKQPVAFWCNPISGHNTLYWYLQNLGQGPELLIRYENEEAVDDSQLPKDRFSAERLKGVDSTLKIQPAELGDSAVYLCASSPTGVGGYTFGSGTRLTVV.

The CDR3 loop is CASSLGGKNYEQYF. The DNA for the CDR3 is TGTGCCAGCAGTTTGGGGGGTAAGAACTACGAGCAGTACTTC. V usage is TRBV28 and J usage is TRBJ2-7; D perhaps matches TRBD2 (6 bases). V was pared by 3 bases and J by 3 bases, with 12 bases between. CDR3 size: 14 residues. CDR1 and CDR2 from the germline V gene are MDHEN and SYDVKM.

This clonotype was observed many times. The chain has TRBV11-2 and TRBJ2-2, with 7 bases identical to TRBD2. The J segment lost 3 bases and the V segment lost 8 bases, leaving 6 bases of the junction unmatched. Per germline, CDR1 SGHAT and CDR2 FQNNGV. The CDR3 has 14 amino acids. CDR3 protein: CASLRGRYTGELFF. CDR3 bases: TGTGCCAGCCTTCGCGGGAGATACACCGGGGAGCTGTTTTTT.

This clonotype was counted many times. This chain joins TRBV20-1 and TRBJ2-7, with D tentatively TRBD1 or TRBD2 (5 bases each). Trimming took off 5 bases at V and 1 base at J, with 12 bases between the two ends. Germline CDR1 and CDR2: DFQATT and SNEGSKA (reference sequence). The CDR3 totals 13 residues. The CDR3 DNA reads TGCAGTGCTTCCGGGACGGGGTCCTACGAGCAGTACTTC. This sequence encodes CSASGTGSYEQYF.

V and J are TRBV19 and TRBJ1-2; D is uncertain. The CDR3 runs 16 residues. The V gene lost 3 bases and the J gene lost 6 bases, with 20 bases spanning the gap. CDR1 and CDR2 (germline): LNHDA, SQIVND (reference sequence). CDR3 sequence (DNA): TGTGCCAGTAGTATTATAGGTAGCAGGCACTTTGATGGCTACACCTTC. Its translation is CASSIIGSRHFDGYTF.

The gene calls are TRBV19 and TRBJ1-1, with D tentatively TRBD1 (5 bases). Germline V gives CDR1 LNHDA, CDR2 SQIVND (reference sequence). The germline V and J ends were trimmed by 6 bases and 4 bases, with 15 bases remaining between them. This CDR3 has 14 residues. CDR3 amino acids: CASSPGPVGTEAFF. The CDR3 nucleotides are TGTGCCAGTAGCCCAGGGCCGGTTGGCACTGAAGCTTTCTTT.

This clonotype was found many times. The chain recombines TRBV29-1 with TRBJ2-7; no firm D call. The CDR3 is 13 amino acids. Looked up from germline, CDR1 is SQVTM and CDR2 is ANQGSEA. CDR3 coding DNA: TGCAGTGTGGAACCCGAAGACTCCTACGAGCAGTACTTC. Its translation is CSVEPEDSYEQYF.

This clonotype has at least ten counts. CDR3 in DNA: TGTGCCAGTAGACTACAGGGCTCTGGAAACACCATATATTTT. Protein: CASRLQGSGNTIYF. The V call is TRBV19, the J call TRBJ1-3, with D possibly being TRBD1 (6 bases). V lost 6 bases and J lost 0, with 9 bases in between. The CDR3 covers 14 residues. Germline CDR1 reads LNHDA; CDR2 reads SQIVND (reference sequence).

The rearrangement joins TRBV29-1 to TRBJ2-7; 8 bases fit TRBD2. The CDR3 length is 12 residues. CDR1 is SQVTM, CDR2 ANQGSEA, per germline. V was pared by 4 bases and J by 3 bases, with 2 bases of the junction left unmatched. The CDR3 here is CSVAAGGYEQYF. DNA of the CDR3: TGCAGCGTTGCGGCGGGAGGCTACGAGCAGTACTTC.

This clonotype was observed a handful of times. The chain couples TRBV7-8 to TRBJ2-7; D is possibly TRBD2 (5 bases). The CDR3 loop spans 16 amino acids. V was cut by 2 bases and J by 1 base, with 15 bases left in between. The germline CDR1 and CDR2 sequences are SGHVS and FQNEAQ. The CDR3 loop reads CASSLFSGSPSYEQYF. In DNA form, the CDR3 reads TGTGCCAGCAGCTTATTTTCGGGATCACCATCCTACGAGCAGTACTTC.

This clonotype was seen at least ten times. The chain uses TRBV7-9 and TRBJ2-7; 10 bases agree with TRBD1. V shed 5 bases and J 3 bases; nucleotides not matched to a gene: 7. Germline values: CDR1 SEHNR, CDR2 FQNEAQ (reference sequence). CDR3 size: 15 residues. The CDR3 DNA follows: TGTGCCAGCAGCGCCTCCGGGACAGGGGTCTACGAGCAGTACTTC. Amino acids: CASSASGTGVYEQYF.

This clonotype was found many times. The chain carries TRBV6-1 and TRBJ2-2; 9 nucleotides align to TRBD1. CDR1 MNHNS and CDR2 SASEGT come from the germline V gene. The V gene end was trimmed by 6 bases and the J gene end by 7 bases; junction bases not matched to a gene: 3. The CDR3 runs 13 residues. The CDR3 sequence: CASRETGGGELFF. CDR3 DNA sequence: TGTGCCAGCAGGGAGACAGGGGGCGGGGAGCTGTTTTTT.

The sample holds many counts of this clonotype. V is TRBV11-2 and J is TRBJ2-7, with D possibly TRBD1 on 6 matching bases. CDR1 and CDR2 from the germline V gene are SGHAT and FQNNGV. The CDR3 totals 12 residues. V lost 4 bases and J 6 bases, leaving 10 bases between the germline ends. The CDR3 region is CASSSDRFEQYF. CDR3 nucleotide sequence: TGTGCCAGCAGCTCGGACAGATTCGAGCAGTACTTC.

This clonotype has a count of ten or more. J is TRBJ2-7 and V is TRBV20-1; D might be TRBD1 (5 bases). Germline loops: CDR1 DFQATT, CDR2 SNEGSKA (reference sequence). The CDR3 consists of 15 residues. V lost 2 bases to trimming and J lost 3 bases, with 17 bases between them. The CDR3 DNA reads TGCAGTGCTAGAAACTCTCCAGGACACTACTACGAGCAGTACTTC. This codes for CSARNSPGHYYEQYF.

The chain is built from TRBV7-2 and TRBJ2-5; D remains unclear. CDR3 length: 13 amino acids. Germline V gives CDR1 SGHTA, CDR2 FQGNSA. Trimming took 8 bases from V and 4 from J, leaving 14 bases between them. The CDR3 coding sequence is TGTGCCAGCCTAGGGCTGAACGGAGAGACCCAGTACTTC. Translation gives CASLGLNGETQYF.

The V gene is TRBV12-3 or TRBV12-4, the J gene TRBJ1-5; a weak D match, TRBD1 (5 bases). V was cut by 8 bases and J by 4 bases, with 12 bases left in between. The CDR3 runs to 13 residues. DNA of the CDR3: TGTGCCAGCGGAGACAGCCTAAATCAGCCCCAGCATTTT. This sequence encodes CASGDSLNQPQHF.

Many counts were recorded for this clonotype. This chain uses TRBV3-1 with TRBJ1-1; no reliable D call. Trimming removed 3 bases at V and 10 bases at J, with 18 bases between. Germline CDR1 reads LGHDT; CDR2 reads YNNKEL (reference sequence). This CDR3 contains 14 residues. CDR3 residues: CASSQQPDELRAFF. The DNA of the CDR3 is TGTGCCAGCAGCCAGCAGCCGGACGAACTAAGAGCTTTCTTT.

This clonotype was observed a handful of times. The chain recombines TRBV6-1 with TRBJ1-6; D ambiguous. The V gene lost 4 bases and the J gene lost 10 bases, with 14 bases spanning the gap. The germline CDR1 and CDR2 sequences are MNHNS and SASEGT. CDR3 length: 14 residues. CDR3 loop: CASSADLPSSPLHF. CDR3 DNA: TGTGCCAGCAGTGCGGACCTACCAAGCTCACCCCTCCACTTT.

This clonotype was observed many times. The chain joins TRBV7-2 to TRBJ2-7; D gene unclear. The V end was cut by 2 bases, the J end by 0 bases, with 8 bases between. The CDR3 has 14 amino acids. Germline CDR1 is SGHTA and CDR2 is FQGNSA. CDR3 nucleotide sequence: TGTGCCAGCAGCTTACGCCTGTACTCCTACGAGCAGTACTTC. Its translation: CASSLRLYSYEQYF.

This clonotype was counted many times. V is TRBV28 and J is TRBJ1-5, with a tentative D call TRBD1 (5 bases). Trimming cost V 2 bases and J 7 bases, with 15 bases left between them. Germline V lookup: CDR1 MDHEN, CDR2 SYDVKM. The CDR3 totals 15 residues. The CDR3: CASSLGGGTYQPQHF. The CDR3 DNA reads TGTGCCAGCAGTTTAGGTGGAGGGACGTACCAGCCCCAGCATTTT.

The J gene is TRBJ1-5, the V gene TRBV5-1; D is uncertain. Germline V gene data show CDR1 as SGHRS and CDR2 as YFSETQ. V gave up 4 bases and J gave up 1 base, with 6 bases separating them. The CDR3 has 13 residues. CDR3 nucleotide sequence: TGCGCCAGCAGCGTGGACAGCAATCAGCCCCAGCATTTT. Protein product: CASSVDSNQPQHF.

The chain employs TRBV6-1 and TRBJ1-5, with D perhaps TRBD1 (6 bases). V shed 6 bases and J shed 1 base, with 10 bases lying between them. Per the germline V gene, CDR1 is MNHNS and CDR2 is SASEGT. This CDR3 is 14 amino acids long. CDR3 residues: CASRQGLSNQPQHF. Written as DNA, the CDR3 is TGTGCCAGCAGGCAGGGGTTAAGCAATCAGCCCCAGCATTTT.

V and J are TRBV19 and TRBJ1-2; D is unclear. This CDR3 has 15 amino acids. V was shortened by 4 bases and J by 1 base, with 13 bases between the two germline ends. The V gene's germline CDR1 is LNHDA and CDR2 SQIVND (reference sequence). The CDR3 DNA is TGTGCCAGTAGTACCTCCACGACACTTAACTATGGCTACACCTTC. It translates to CASSTSTTLNYGYTF.

This clonotype was seen ten or more times. The chain carries TRBV6-1 and TRBJ1-1; D perhaps matches TRBD1 (5 bases). The CDR3 spans 16 residues. CDR1 MNHNS and CDR2 SASEGT come from the germline V gene. V was cut by 6 bases and J by 2 bases, with 19 bases left in between. CDR3 in amino acids: CASSPSWGRLNTEAFF. The CDR3 coding sequence is TGTGCCAGCAGCCCCTCATGGGGCAGGCTAAACACTGAAGCTTTCTTT.